This is a list of T cell receptor beta chains from one sample in a study of radiotherapy plus CTLA-4 blockade in lung cancer. TCRdb's copy holds only in-frame clones and misses some; the assay was immunoSEQ multiplex PCR. The profile covers more than 90,000 clones, with about four fifths appearing a single time and roughly 25% taken by the ten largest. The starting material was peripheral blood, obtained from a patient treated with radiotherapy plus ipilimumab. These receptors originate from a human donor with non-small cell lung cancer that progressed on radiotherapy plus ipilimumab. Both conserved end residues are part of each CDR3. D genes are given only for firm matches. Clone size, where shown, is once, few, many, or a class for clones that have expanded.

D	J	V	size	CDR3	DNA
.	TRBJ1-2	TRBV7-3	once	CASSHSDGYGYTF	TGTGCCAGCAGCCACTCCGACGGCTATGGCTACACCTTC
.	TRBJ2-7	TRBV2	.	CAGSEAGAGYEQYF	TGTGCCGGCAGTGAAGCAGGAGCGGGTTACGAGCAGTACTTC
TRBD1	TRBJ1-3	TRBV5-1	.	CASSPSGTGGGLGNTIYF	TGCGCCAGCAGCCCGAGCGGGACAGGGGGCGGTCTTGGAAACACCATATATTTT
TRBD1	TRBJ2-1	TRBV5-1	once	CASSPLSIGQGAEFWGVQFF	TGCGCCAGCAGCCCCCTATCGATTGGGCAGGGGGCAGAATTTTGGGGTGTCCAGTTCTTC
TRBD1	TRBJ1-2	TRBV19	.	CASSTRQGAYTF	TGTGCCAGTAGTACACGACAGGGTGCCTACACCTTC
.	TRBJ2-2	TRBV15	.	CATSFIGHTGELFF	TGTGCCACCAGCTTTATCGGACACACCGGGGAGCTGTTTTTT
.	TRBJ2-7	TRBV6-6	.	CASSYGLRYEQYF	TGTGCCAGCAGTTACGGTTTGCGGTACGAGCAGTACTTC
.	TRBJ1-2	TRBV12-1	.	CASSLQGAYGYTF	TGTGCCAGCAGCTTACAGGGGGCCTATGGCTACACCTTC
TRBD2	TRBJ2-3	TRBV30	few	CAWSNGGRSADTQYF	TGTGCCTGGAGTAATGGCGGGAGAAGCGCAGATACGCAGTATTTT
TRBD2	TRBJ2-7	TRBV4-1	.	CASSQDLLAAYEQYF	TGCGCCAGCAGCCAAGATCTACTAGCGGCCTACGAGCAGTACTTC
.	TRBJ2-4	TRBV2	once	CASSDGDRSWGKNIQYF	TGTGCCAGCAGTGACGGGGACCGCTCCTGGGGCAAAAACATTCAGTACTTC
.	TRBJ2-2	TRBV7-9	.	CASSPPNSGELFF	TGTGCCAGCAGCCCCCCGAACAGCGGGGAGCTGTTTTTT
TRBD1	TRBJ1-5	TRBV11-3	.	CASSFPIGVWTGDNQPQHF	TGTGCCAGCAGCTTTCCTATCGGGGTTTGGACAGGGGACAATCAGCCCCAGCATTTT
.	TRBJ2-3	TRBV9	few	CASSVGQEPTDTQYF	TGTGCCAGCAGCGTAGGGCAGGAGCCCACAGATACGCAGTATTTT
TRBD2	TRBJ2-1	TRBV19	once	CASSTSGTSGISNEQFF	TGTGCCAGTAGTACCAGCGGGACTAGCGGGATCAGCAATGAGCAGTTCTTC
TRBD1	TRBJ2-1	TRBV11-3	.	CASSLGLRDRGLDEQFF	TGTGCCAGCAGCTTAGGCCTCCGGGACAGGGGGCTCGATGAGCAGTTCTTC
.	TRBJ1-2	TRBV5-6	.	CASSLVPGEGYTF	TGTGCCAGCAGCTTGGTGCCAGGGGAAGGCTACACCTTC
TRBD1	TRBJ1-1	TRBV9	.	CASSDGQGATGAEAFF	TGTGCCAGCAGCGATGGACAGGGGGCTACGGGCGCTGAAGCTTTCTTT
.	TRBJ2-4	TRBV5-1	.	CASSLGGEKNIQYF	TGCGCCAGCAGCTTGGGGGGAGAAAAAAACATTCAGTACTTC
.	TRBJ2-3	TRBV7-9	.	CASSPSSDTQYF	TGTGCCAGCAGCCCTAGCTCAGATACGCAGTATTTT
TRBD1	TRBJ1-1	TRBV5-1	.	CASSHNRGTETEAFF	TGCGCCAGCAGCCACAACAGGGGGACGGAGACTGAAGCTTTCTTT
TRBD1	TRBJ2-2	TRBV7-6	.	CASSLGTAPFDTGELFF	TGTGCCAGCAGTCTCGGGACAGCCCCCTTTGACACCGGGGAGCTGTTTTTT